Listed here are 9 T cell receptor beta chains from one sample, sequenced in a study of CXCR3-negative and CXCR3-positive naive CD8 T cells. The study's findings and limits: A higher hydrophobicity marked the TRB CDR3s of CXCR3-positive naive cells versus CXCR3-negative naive cells.

The antigens of these receptors remain unknown. UMI labels and 5' RACE were used to prepare the TRB cDNA libraries. TCRdb re-called the 5' RACE reads, yielding one record per CDR3 amino acid sequence without DNA. This table lists about 89,000 distinct CDR3 sequences. The sample was naive CXCR3+ CD8+ T cells from blood. Stated subset: CD45RO-CCR7+CD27+CD95- naive CD8+ T cells expressing CXCR3 (TNR3+). Source of these receptors: a human donor in good health. Some clones in this sample may be carry-over from other donors' samples.

This chain links TRBV19 with TRBJ2-7; TCRdb outputs TRBD2, but without DNA this stays unchecked. The CDR3 sequence is 13 residues long. Germline V gene data show CDR1 as LNHDA and CDR2 as SQIVND (reference sequence). This CDR3 reads CASSPTEGYEQYF.

This chain connects TRBV3-1 to TRBJ2-7; as DNA is missing, the TRBD1 call by TCRdb cannot be tested. Germline values: CDR1 LGHDT, CDR2 YNNKEL (reference sequence). The CDR3 extends over 14 amino acids. CDR3: CASSPRDRDCEQYF.

The rearrangement joins TRBV7-9 to TRBJ2-7; the TRBD1 assignment by TCRdb is unverifiable without DNA. From germline, CDR1 is SEHNR and CDR2 FQNEAQ (reference sequence). There are 13 residues in the CDR3. CDR3 loop: CASSPGQYYEQYF.

The V and J genes are TRBV5-1 and TRBJ2-7; no DNA is available, so the TRBD1 call from TCRdb remains unchecked. Per the germline V gene, CDR1 is SGHRS and CDR2 is YFSETQ. The CDR3 has 14 amino acids. CDR3: CARPGQAPSYEQYF.

The chain is built from TRBV4-3 and TRBJ1-1; TCRdb picks TRBD1, but there is no DNA to check that call. Germline assignment: CDR1 LGHNA and CDR2 YSLEER. The CDR3 extends over 15 amino acids. The CDR3 spells CASSQDRGVNTEAFF.

This chain joins TRBV5-1 and TRBJ2-1; TCRdb's assignment of TRBD2 cannot be checked, as there is no DNA. Germline V lookup: CDR1 SGHRS, CDR2 YFSETQ. The CDR3 covers 13 residues. The CDR3 sequence: CASSLAGRDEQFF.

This chain joins TRBV7-9 and TRBJ1-2. In germline, CDR1 is SEHNR, CDR2 FQNEAQ (reference sequence). The CDR3 contains 12 residues. The CDR3 loop is CADSAANYGYTF.

The chain combines TRBV29-1 with TRBJ1-2; TCRdb returns TRBD1, unconfirmable since there is no DNA. The CDR3 spans 12 residues. The germline CDR1 and CDR2 sequences are SQVTM and ANQGSEA. The CDR3 loop is CSVEAGPDGYTF. Combining the CDR3 with reference TRBV29-1 and TRBJ1-2 gives the whole variable domain SAVISQKPSRDICQRGTSLTIQCQVDSQVTMMFWYRQQPGQSLTLIATANQGSEATYESGFVIDKFPISRPNLTFSTLTVSNMSPEDSSIYLCSVEAGPDGYTFGSGTRLTVV.

The chain is built from TRBV5-1 and TRBJ2-5; TCRdb lists TRBD1, though no DNA is available to test this call. Germline CDR1 is SGHRS and CDR2 is YFSETQ. The CDR3 has 15 amino acids. The CDR3 spells CASSLGVRQQETQCF.